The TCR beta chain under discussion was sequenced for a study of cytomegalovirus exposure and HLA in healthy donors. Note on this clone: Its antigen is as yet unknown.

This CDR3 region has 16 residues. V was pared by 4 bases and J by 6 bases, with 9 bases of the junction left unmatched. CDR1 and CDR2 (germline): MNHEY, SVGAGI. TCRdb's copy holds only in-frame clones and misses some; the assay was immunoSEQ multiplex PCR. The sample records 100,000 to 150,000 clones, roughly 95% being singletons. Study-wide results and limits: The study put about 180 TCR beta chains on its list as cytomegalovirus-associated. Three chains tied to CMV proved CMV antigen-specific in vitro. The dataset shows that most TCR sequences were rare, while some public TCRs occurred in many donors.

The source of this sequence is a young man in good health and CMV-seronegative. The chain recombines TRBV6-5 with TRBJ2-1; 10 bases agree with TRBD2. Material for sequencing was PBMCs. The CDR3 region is CASSSQTSGNFNEQFF. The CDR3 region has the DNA TGTGCCAGCAGTTCCCAAACTAGCGGGAATTTCAATGAGCAGTTCTTC.